This T cell receptor beta chain was found in a study of technical replicates of blood from several donors. Generated by immunoSEQ multiplex PCR, the TCRdb table keeps only in-frame clones and is missing some. The table lists about 59,000 clones, 75% to 90% of them singletons, with 4.5% to 6% in the top ten. The TCR comes from a human donor in good health. Some clones in this sample may be carry-over from other donors' samples. The sample taken for sequencing was PBMCs.

The CDR3 bases are TGTGCCAGCAGTGAGCTGACAGGGTTTGCCAAAAACATTCAGTACTTC. Amino acid sequence: CASSELTGFAKNIQYF. This chain uses TRBV27 with TRBJ2-4; 7 bases fit TRBD1. With 5 bases clipped from V and 1 base from J, the junction kept 8 bases outside the gene matches. The CDR3 is 16 residues long. Looked up from germline, CDR1 is MNHEY and CDR2 is SMNVEV (reference sequence).